This is a list of T cell receptor beta chains from one sample in a study of CD8 T cells in ankylosing spondylitis. TCRdb processed the 5' RACE reads anew with MiXCR; each CDR3 protein has one entry. The sample lists roughly 370,000 distinct CDR3 sequences; 20% to 25% were seen once. Sample: blood, either unsorted or a sorted T cell fraction (not recorded which). The source of these receptors is a male donor with ankylosing spondylitis. Both conserved end residues are part of each CDR3. The order of the fields is J gene, V gene, clone size, D gene, CDR3 protein, CDR3 DNA. A D gene is named only where the DNA matches it firmly. Some rows have no size entry. The others give once, few or many, or a class for an expanded clone.

>TRBJ2-2|TRBV12-3/TRBV12-4|many|NA
CASSLATQSANTGELFF
TGTGCCAGCAGTTTAGCGACGCAAAGTGCGAACACCGGGGAGCTGTTTTTT
>TRBJ2-4|TRBV7-2|NA|NA
CASSPRAGQNIQYF
TGTGCCAGCAGCCCTCGGGCTGGGCAAAACATTCAGTACTTC
>TRBJ1-5|TRBV27|NA|TRBD1
CASSSNGQGHQPQHF
TGTGCCAGCAGTTCTAACGGACAGGGTCATCAGCCCCAGCATTTT
>TRBJ2-5|TRBV6-2/TRBV6-3|few|NA
CASSYSIPETQYF
TGTGCCAGCAGTTACTCGATTCCGGAGACCCAGTACTTC
>TRBJ2-7|TRBV20-1|once|TRBD2
CSGLSPGLAGSPLGEQYF
TGCAGTGGCCTCTCTCCGGGACTAGCGGGAAGCCCACTGGGGGAGCAGTACTTC
>TRBJ2-3|TRBV20-1|few|NA
CRCLRSQNTQYF
TGCAGGTGTTTGAGGTCTCAGAATACGCAGTATTTT
>TRBJ2-6|TRBV18|many|TRBD1
CASSPGAGTGSGANVLTF
TGTGCCAGCTCACCAGGGGCTGGGACAGGGAGTGGGGCCAACGTCCTGACTTTC
>TRBJ2-2|TRBV15|many|TRBD1
CATSKEGDRDTGELFF
TGTGCCACCAGCAAAGAGGGGGACAGAGACACCGGGGAGCTGTTTTTT
>TRBJ1-1|TRBV7-2|NA|NA
CASTQVTGTGTEAFF
TGTGCCAGCACCCAAGTGACCGGGACGGGGACTGAAGCTTTCTTT
>TRBJ2-3|TRBV6-5|NA|NA
CASSYSSRVRTDTQYF
TGTGCCAGCAGTTACTCGAGCAGGGTCCGCACAGATACGCAGTATTTT
>TRBJ2-7|TRBV20-1|NA|TRBD2
CCAKRRAGGSSYEQYF
TGCTGTGCTAAAAGAAGGGCGGGAGGGAGCTCCTACGAGCAGTACTTC
>TRBJ1-1|TRBV11-1|NA|NA
CASSFRGTPGQSRTEAFF
TGTGCCAGCAGCTTTCGGGGAACACCAGGACAGTCGAGGACTGAAGCTTTCTTT
>TRBJ1-3|TRBV2|NA|NA
CASSEAQVRSGNTIYF
TGTGCCAGCAGTGAAGCGCAAGTCCGCTCTGGAAACACCATATATTTT
>TRBJ2-1|TRBV10-2|few|NA
CASSESRRNPYNEQFF
TGCGCCAGCAGTGAGTCGCGGAGAAATCCCTACAATGAGCAGTTCTTC
>TRBJ1-2|TRBV4-3|NA|TRBD1
CASSQAAGGNYGYTF
TGCGCCAGCAGCCAAGCGGCAGGGGGTAACTATGGCTACACCTTC
>TRBJ1-2|TRBV5-5|NA|NA
CASSLLGGPSGYTF
TGTGCCAGCAGCTTGCTTGGCGGCCCGAGCGGCTACACCTTC
>TRBJ1-2|TRBV28|NA|NA
CASSLTRTGVGYTF
TGTGCCAGCAGTTTAACTCGTACGGGGGTTGGCTACACCTTC
>TRBJ2-1|TRBV28|few|TRBD2
CASLESGIGDNEQFF
TGTGCCAGCTTAGAGAGCGGGATTGGGGACAATGAGCAGTTCTTC
>TRBJ2-5|TRBV7-2|many|NA
CASSFFSTGQETQYF
TGTGCCAGCAGCTTTTTTTCGACAGGCCAAGAGACCCAGTACTTC
>TRBJ1-5|TRBV20-1|few|NA
CSARVDGFGNQPQHF
TGCAGTGCTAGGGTGGACGGGTTTGGCAATCAGCCCCAGCATTTT
>TRBJ2-3|TRBV3-1|few|TRBD1
CASSQDLGQGTDTQYF
TGTGCCAGCAGCCAAGATCTAGGACAGGGCACAGATACGCAGTATTTT
>TRBJ1-6|TRBV27|NA|TRBD1
CASSLRQGGTPLHF
TGTGCCAGCAGTTTGAGGCAGGGGGGCACACCCCTCCACTTT
>TRBJ2-1|TRBV27|NA|TRBD2
CASSSLAGVNNEQFF
TGTGCCAGCAGCTCACTAGCGGGAGTTAACAATGAGCAGTTCTTC
>TRBJ2-3|TRBV5-1|few|TRBD1
CASSLGAGTGGTDTQYF
TGCGCCAGCAGCTTGGGCGCCGGGACAGGGGGCACAGATACGCAGTATTTT
>TRBJ2-3|TRBV7-2|NA|NA
CASSHRGGVQYF
TGTGCCAGCAGCCACAGGGGAGGCGTGCAGTATTTT
>TRBJ2-5|TRBV2|NA|TRBD2
CASREALAGAGQTQYF
TGTGCCAGCAGAGAGGCGCTAGCGGGAGCCGGACAGACCCAGTACTTC
>TRBJ2-3|TRBV29-1|many|NA
CSGRLDTQYF
TGCAGCGGACGCCTGGATACGCAGTATTTT
>TRBJ2-1|TRBV5-6|NA|NA
CASSPRHLRHNEQFF
TGTGCCAGCAGCCCCCGGCACCTCCGGCACAATGAGCAGTTCTTC
>TRBJ2-7|TRBV12-3/TRBV12-4|NA|NA
CASSSRRGSEQYF
TGTGCCAGCAGTTCCCGCAGGGGCAGTGAGCAGTACTTC
>TRBJ2-5|TRBV12-3/TRBV12-4|NA|NA
CASSPSRRQETQYF
TGTGCCAGCAGTCCCTCTAGGAGGCAAGAGACCCAGTACTTC
>TRBJ2-3|TRBV7-9|few|TRBD1
CASSDRTGADTDTQYF
TGTGCCAGCAGCGATAGGACAGGGGCAGACACAGATACGCAGTATTTT
>TRBJ2-1|TRBV5-5|few|NA
CASSFGHISYNEQFF
TGTGCCAGCAGCTTCGGGCACATCTCCTACAATGAGCAGTTCTTC
>TRBJ1-1|TRBV10-3|few|NA
CAISESGGGDTEAFF
TGTGCCATCAGTGAGTCTGGAGGGGGGGACACTGAAGCTTTCTTT
>TRBJ2-7|TRBV5-1|few|TRBD2
CASSWIRDSSGGAYEQYF
TGCGCCAGCAGCTGGATACGGGACAGTAGCGGGGGAGCCTACGAGCAGTACTTC
>TRBJ1-2|TRBV27|NA|NA
CASSTRGVYGYTF
TGTGCCAGCAGTACCCGGGGGGTTTATGGCTACACCTTC
>TRBJ1-1|TRBV12-3/TRBV12-4|NA|TRBD1
CASSTPGQGHTEAFF
TGTGCCAGCAGTACCCCGGGACAGGGGCACACTGAAGCTTTCTTT
>TRBJ1-4|TRBV29-1|many|TRBD1
CSVGTGFEKLFF
TGCAGCGTTGGGACAGGGTTTGAAAAACTGTTTTTT
>TRBJ1-1|TRBV12-3/TRBV12-4|few|NA
CASSSGHRVEAFF
TGTGCCAGCAGTTCCGGACACAGGGTTGAAGCTTTCTTT
>TRBJ1-1|TRBV29-1|medium-sized|NA
CSPGGFESFF
TGCAGCCCCGGGGGGTTTGAGTCTTTCTTT
>TRBJ2-7|TRBV5-1|few|NA
CASSLSGQTHYEQYF
TGCGCCAGCAGCTTGAGTGGCCAAACTCACTACGAGCAGTACTTC
>TRBJ2-2|TRBV12-3/TRBV12-4|many|TRBD2
CASRGGANLNTGELFF
TGTGCCAGCAGGGGAGGGGCGAACTTGAACACCGGGGAGCTGTTTTTT
>TRBJ2-7|TRBV20-1|few|NA
CSASRGALSYEQYF
TGCAGTGCAAGCCGAGGGGCCCTCTCCTACGAGCAGTACTTC
>TRBJ2-7|TRBV6-2/TRBV6-3|few|TRBD1
CASSYSDRETYEQYF
TGTGCCAGCAGTTACTCTGACAGGGAGACGTACGAGCAGTACTTC
>TRBJ1-1|TRBV20-1|few|NA
CSARGFSGKETEAFF
TGCAGTGCTAGAGGCTTTTCAGGGAAGGAGACTGAAGCTTTCTTT
>TRBJ1-1|TRBV30|few|NA
CAWSALNTEAFF
TGTGCCTGGAGCGCTTTGAACACTGAAGCTTTCTTT
>TRBJ2-1|TRBV4-1|NA|TRBD2
CASSQGAGGSYNEQFF
TGCGCCAGCAGCCAAGGAGCGGGAGGGTCCTACAATGAGCAGTTCTTC
>TRBJ2-3|TRBV2|NA|NA
CASSELVDTQYF
TGTGCCAGCAGTGAATTAGTAGATACGCAGTATTTT
>TRBJ2-2|TRBV12-3/TRBV12-4|many|TRBD1
CASSLRQGGTGELFF
TGTGCCAGCAGTTTGAGACAGGGTGGCACCGGGGAGCTGTTTTTT